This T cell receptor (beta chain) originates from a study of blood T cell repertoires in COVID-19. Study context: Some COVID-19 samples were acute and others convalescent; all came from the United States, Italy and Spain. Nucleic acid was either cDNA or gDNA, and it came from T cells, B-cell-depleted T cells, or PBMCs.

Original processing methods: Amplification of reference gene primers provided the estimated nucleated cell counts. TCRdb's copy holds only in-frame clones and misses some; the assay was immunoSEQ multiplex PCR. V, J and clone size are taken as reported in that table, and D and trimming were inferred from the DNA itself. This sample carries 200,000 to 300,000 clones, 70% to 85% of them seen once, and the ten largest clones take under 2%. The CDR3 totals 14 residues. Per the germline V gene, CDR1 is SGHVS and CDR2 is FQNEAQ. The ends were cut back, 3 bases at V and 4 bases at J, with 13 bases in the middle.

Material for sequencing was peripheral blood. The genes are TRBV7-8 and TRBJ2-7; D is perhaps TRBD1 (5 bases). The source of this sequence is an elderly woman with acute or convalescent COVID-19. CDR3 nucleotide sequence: TGTGCCAGCAGCTTGGGTCAGGGAAATTACGAGCAGTACTTC. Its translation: CASSLGQGNYEQYF. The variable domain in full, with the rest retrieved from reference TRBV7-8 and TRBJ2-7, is GAGVSQSPRYKVAKRGQDVALRCDPISGHVSLFWYQQALGQGPEFLTYFQNEAQLDKSGLPSDRFFAERPEGSVSTLKIQRTQQEDSAVYLCASSLGQGNYEQYFGPGTRLTVT.